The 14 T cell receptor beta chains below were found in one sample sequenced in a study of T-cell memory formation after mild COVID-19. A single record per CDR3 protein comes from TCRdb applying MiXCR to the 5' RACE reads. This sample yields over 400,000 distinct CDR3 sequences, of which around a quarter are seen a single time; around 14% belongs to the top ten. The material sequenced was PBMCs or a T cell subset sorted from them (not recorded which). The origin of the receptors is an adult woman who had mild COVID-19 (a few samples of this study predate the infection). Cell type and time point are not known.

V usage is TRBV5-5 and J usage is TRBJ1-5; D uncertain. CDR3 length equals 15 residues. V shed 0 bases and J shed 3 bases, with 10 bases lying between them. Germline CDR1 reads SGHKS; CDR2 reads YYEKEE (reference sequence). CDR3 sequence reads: CASSLGQVVNQPQHF. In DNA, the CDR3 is TGTGCCAGCAGCTTGGGGCAGGTAGTCAATCAGCCCCAGCATTTT.

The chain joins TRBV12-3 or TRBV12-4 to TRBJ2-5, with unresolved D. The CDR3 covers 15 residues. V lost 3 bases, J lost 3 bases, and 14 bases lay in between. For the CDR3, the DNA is TGTGCCAGCAGTTTTAAGCCACGGGTAGAAGAGACCCAGTACTTC. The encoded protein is CASSFKPRVEETQYF.

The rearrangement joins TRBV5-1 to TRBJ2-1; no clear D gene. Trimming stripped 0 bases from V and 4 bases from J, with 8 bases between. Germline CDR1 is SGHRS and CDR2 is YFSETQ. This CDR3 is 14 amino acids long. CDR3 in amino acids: CASSLGHGYNEQFF. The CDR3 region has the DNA TGCGCCAGCAGCTTGGGACACGGTTACAATGAGCAGTTCTTC.

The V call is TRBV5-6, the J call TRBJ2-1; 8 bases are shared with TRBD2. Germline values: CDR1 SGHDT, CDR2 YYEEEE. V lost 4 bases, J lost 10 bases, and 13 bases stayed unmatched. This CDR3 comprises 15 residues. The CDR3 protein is CASSRPGLGRREQFF. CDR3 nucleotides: TGTGCCAGCAGCAGACCGGGACTAGGGAGACGGGAGCAGTTCTTC. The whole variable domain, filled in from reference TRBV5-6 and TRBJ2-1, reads DAGVTQSPTHLIKTRGQQVTLRCSPKSGHDTVSWYQQALGQGPQFIFQYYEEEERQRGNFPDRFSGHQFPNYSSELNVNALLLGDSALYLCASSRPGLGRREQFFGPGTRLTVL.

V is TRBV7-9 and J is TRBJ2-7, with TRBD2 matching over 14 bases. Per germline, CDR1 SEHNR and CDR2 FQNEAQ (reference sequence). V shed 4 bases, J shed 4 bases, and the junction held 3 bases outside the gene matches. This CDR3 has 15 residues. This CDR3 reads CASSSTSGGGYEQYF. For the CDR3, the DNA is TGTGCCAGCAGCTCGACTAGCGGGGGGGGATACGAGCAGTACTTC.

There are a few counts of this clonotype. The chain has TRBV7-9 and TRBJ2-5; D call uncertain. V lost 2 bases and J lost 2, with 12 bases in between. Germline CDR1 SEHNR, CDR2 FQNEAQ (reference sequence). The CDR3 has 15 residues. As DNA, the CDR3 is TGTGCCAGCAGCTTATCAGGTCCCGGACAAGAGACCCAGTACTTC. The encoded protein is CASSLSGPGQETQYF. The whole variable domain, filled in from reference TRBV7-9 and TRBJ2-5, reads DTGVSQNPRHKITKRGQNVTFRCDPISEHNRLYWYRQTLGQGPEFLTYFQNEAQLEKSRLLSDRFSAERPKGSFSTLEIQRTEQGDSAMYLCASSLSGPGQETQYFGPGTRLLVL.

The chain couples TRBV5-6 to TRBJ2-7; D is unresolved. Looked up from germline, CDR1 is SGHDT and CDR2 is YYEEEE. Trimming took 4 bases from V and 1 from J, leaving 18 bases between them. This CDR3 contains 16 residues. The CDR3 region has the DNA TGTGCCAGCAGCCGGACCTATAGCCAAATTTCCTACGAGCAGTACTTC. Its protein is CASSRTYSQISYEQYF.

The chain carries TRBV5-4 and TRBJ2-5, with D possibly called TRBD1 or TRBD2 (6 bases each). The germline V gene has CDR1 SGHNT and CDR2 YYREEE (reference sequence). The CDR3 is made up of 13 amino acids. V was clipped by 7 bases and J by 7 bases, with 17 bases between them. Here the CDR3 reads CASHRDTEGTQYF. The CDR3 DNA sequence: TGTGCCAGCCACCGGGACACGGAGGGGACCCAGTACTTC.

CDR3 in amino acids: CASSLSAGGNTETQYF. The CDR3 bases are TGCGCCAGCAGCTTGTCGGCAGGGGGCAACACGGAGACCCAGTACTTC. This chain links TRBV5-1 with TRBJ2-5; 8 nucleotides agree with TRBD1. V was pared by 1 base and J by 5 bases, with 10 bases of the junction left unmatched. The CDR3 sequence is 16 residues long. Germline CDR1 reads SGHRS; CDR2 reads YFSETQ.

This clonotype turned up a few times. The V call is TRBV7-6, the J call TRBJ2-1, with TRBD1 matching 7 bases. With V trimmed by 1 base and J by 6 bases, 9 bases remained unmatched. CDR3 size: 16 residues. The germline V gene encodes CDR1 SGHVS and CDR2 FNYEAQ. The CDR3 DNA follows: TGTGCCAGCAGCTTAGGGGGTGGGACAGCGTTCAATGAGCAGTTCTTC. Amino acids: CASSLGGGTAFNEQFF.

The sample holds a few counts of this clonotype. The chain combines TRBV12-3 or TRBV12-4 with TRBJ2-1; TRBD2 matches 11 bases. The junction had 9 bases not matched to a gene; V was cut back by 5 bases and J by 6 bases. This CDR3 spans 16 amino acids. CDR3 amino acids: CASSPLVAGGPNEQFF. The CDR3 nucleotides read TGTGCCAGCAGTCCCCTGGTAGCGGGAGGGCCCAATGAGCAGTTCTTC.

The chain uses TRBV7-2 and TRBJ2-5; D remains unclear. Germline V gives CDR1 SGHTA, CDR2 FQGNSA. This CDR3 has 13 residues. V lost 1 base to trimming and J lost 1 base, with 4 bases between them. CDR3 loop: CASSLEIQETQYF. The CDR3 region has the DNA TGTGCCAGCAGCTTAGAAATCCAAGAGACCCAGTACTTC. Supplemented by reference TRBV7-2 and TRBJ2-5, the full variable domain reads GAGVSQSPSNKVTEKGKDVELRCDPISGHTALYWYRQSLGQGLEFLIYFQGNSAPDKSGLPSDRFSAERTGGSVSTLTIQRTQQEDSAVYLCASSLEIQETQYFGPGTRLLVL.

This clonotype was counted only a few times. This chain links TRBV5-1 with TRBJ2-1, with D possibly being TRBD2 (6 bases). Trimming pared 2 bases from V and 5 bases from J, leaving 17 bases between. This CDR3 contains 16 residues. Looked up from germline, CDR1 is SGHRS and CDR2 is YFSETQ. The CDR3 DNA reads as TGCGCCAGCAGCTTATACCGGGACTGGGAACACAATGAGCAGTTCTTC. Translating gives CASSLYRDWEHNEQFF.

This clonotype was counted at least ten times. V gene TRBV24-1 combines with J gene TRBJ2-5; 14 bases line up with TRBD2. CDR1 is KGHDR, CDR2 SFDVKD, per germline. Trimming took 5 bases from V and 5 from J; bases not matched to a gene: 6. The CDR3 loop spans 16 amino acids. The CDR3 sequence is CATSAGTSGGFETQYF. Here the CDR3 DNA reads TGTGCCACCAGTGCCGGGACTAGCGGGGGTTTTGAGACCCAGTACTTC.